These 12 T cell receptor beta chains share one sample of origin, sequenced in a study of CD8 T cells in Susac syndrome. The RNA, about 0.45 to 1 ug, was put through reverse transcription using random hexamers. Using its own MiXCR run on the immunoSEQ multiplex PCR reads, TCRdb lists one record per CDR3 protein. The repertoire holds under 200,000 distinct CDR3 sequences, around 95% seen once, with around 0.096% in the top ten. Specimen: CD4+ T cells from PBMCs. Receptor source: a human donor with Susac syndrome.

The chain combines TRBV3-1 with TRBJ2-7; TRBD1 matches at 7 bases. Trimming took 6 bases from V and 4 from J; bases not matched to a gene: 6. This CDR3 is built from 13 residues. CDR1 LGHDT and CDR2 YNNKEL come from the germline V gene (reference sequence). In nucleotides, the CDR3 is TGTGCCAGCAGGCACAGGGGCGAGTACGAGCAGTACTTC. Encoded protein: CASRHRGEYEQYF.

J is TRBJ2-3 and V is TRBV6-5, with TRBD2 matching over 7 bases. Germline values: CDR1 MNHEY, CDR2 SVGAGI. V lost 5 bases to trimming and J lost 2 bases; unmatched junction nucleotides: 7. This CDR3 is 15 amino acids long. The CDR3 DNA reads as TGTGCCAGCAGTCCTCCGCGGGGGAACACAGATACGCAGTATTTT. Its translation is CASSPPRGNTDTQYF.

The gene calls are TRBV10-3 and TRBJ2-5, with 9 bases identical to TRBD2. Germline V gene lookup returns CDR1 ENHRY and CDR2 SYGVKD. CDR3 length equals 14 residues. Germline trimming cut 6 bases from V and 5 bases from J; bases unmatched to any gene: 7. The CDR3 reads CAISLGGGVETQYF. DNA of the CDR3: TGTGCCATCAGCTTGGGCGGGGGGGTTGAGACCCAGTACTTC.

This clonotype appeared a few times. V gene TRBV4-1 combines with J gene TRBJ2-5, with D possibly matching TRBD1 (6 bases). There are 14 residues in the CDR3. The germline gives CDR1 MGHRA, CDR2 YSYEKL. Deletions cut 4 bases from V and 5 bases from J, with 14 bases between. This chain's CDR3 is CASSPRTVRETQYF. The CDR3 DNA sequence: TGCGCCAGCAGCCCACGGACAGTTAGGGAGACCCAGTACTTC.

J is TRBJ1-6 and V is TRBV11-1; possible D gene TRBD1, 5 bases. Germline V CDR1 and CDR2: SGHAT, FQDESV (reference sequence). The CDR3 extends over 13 amino acids. The V gene lost 3 bases and the J gene lost 14 bases, with 14 bases spanning the gap. This CDR3 is CASSFPSDSALHF. CDR3 nucleotide sequence: TGTGCCAGCAGCTTCCCCAGCGACAGTGCCCTCCACTTT.

The CDR3 loop is CSVGDARSSYNEQFF. For the CDR3, the DNA is TGCAGCGTTGGGGACGCCAGAAGCTCCTACAATGAGCAGTTCTTC. The chain is built from TRBV29-1 and TRBJ2-1, with D possibly being TRBD1 or TRBD2 (5 bases each). V lost 4 bases, J lost 0 bases, and 13 bases lay in between. The CDR3 is made up of 15 amino acids. The germline V gene encodes CDR1 SQVTM and CDR2 ANQGSEA.

The rearrangement uses TRBV7-3 and TRBJ1-2; possible D gene TRBD1, 5 bases. Per germline, CDR1 SGHTA and CDR2 FQGTGA. V lost 5 bases and J 6 bases, leaving 7 bases between the germline ends. The CDR3 spans 11 residues. The CDR3 sequence: CASSRDDGYTF. The CDR3 bases are TGTGCCAGCAGCCGGGACGATGGCTACACCTTC. Filled out from reference TRBV7-3 and TRBJ1-2, the complete variable domain reads GAGVSQTPSNKVTEKGKYVELRCDPISGHTALYWYRQSLGQGPEFLIYFQGTGAADDSGLPNDRFFAVRPEGSVSTLKIQRTERGDSAVYLCASSRDDGYTFGSGTRLTVV.

This chain links TRBV6-1 with TRBJ2-5; 8 bases line up with TRBD2. The V segment lost 7 bases and the J segment 3 bases; nucleotides outside the gene matches: 13. The CDR3 length is 16 residues. Germline V gene data show CDR1 as MNHNS and CDR2 as SASEGT. The CDR3 DNA is TGTGCCAGCACCCCGGGGCGGGGGGACCGAAAAGAGACCCAGTACTTC. It specifies CASTPGRGDRKETQYF.

The chain links TRBV14 to TRBJ1-2; TRBD1 might be the D (5 bases). Germline CDR1 reads SGHDN; CDR2 reads FVKESK. This CDR3 comprises 14 residues. Trimming took 5 bases from V and 8 from J, leaving 18 bases between them. The CDR3 coding sequence is TGTGCCAGCAGCTACCTACCGGGGGGAAGAGGCTACACCTTC. Amino acids: CASSYLPGGRGYTF.

V and J are TRBV3-1 and TRBJ2-1; D may be TRBD2 (6 bases). CDR1 and CDR2 from the germline V gene are LGHDT and YNNKEL (reference sequence). Trimming pared 6 bases from V and 12 bases from J, leaving 12 bases between. This CDR3 comprises 11 residues. As DNA, the CDR3 is TGTGCCAGCAGTAGCGGTCTCGGGCAGTTCTTC. Translation: CASSSGLGQFF.

V is TRBV20-1 and J is TRBJ2-7; 8 nucleotides match TRBD1. V trimming: 1 base; J trimming: 4 bases; junction bases outside the gene matches: 12. Germline loops: CDR1 DFQATT, CDR2 SNEGSKA (reference sequence). The CDR3 totals 16 residues. CDR3 nucleotide sequence: TGCAGTGCTAGAGTTCGGATTGACAGGGGACGGTACGAGCAGTACTTC. This codes for CSARVRIDRGRYEQYF.

V gene TRBV28 combines with J gene TRBJ2-7, with TRBD2 identical over 13 bases. The CDR3 spans 14 residues. Losses at the gene ends were 4 bases for V and 5 bases for J; bases not matched to a gene: 2. The V gene's germline CDR1 is MDHEN and CDR2 SYDVKM. The CDR3 DNA sequence: TGTGCCAGCAGTTCCGGACTAGCGGGGGACGAGCAGTACTTC. Translated, it gives CASSSGLAGDEQYF.